A selection of T cell receptor beta chains follows, all from one sample in a study of radiation and T cells in renal cell carcinoma. The method was immunoSEQ multiplex PCR; TCRdb's version includes in-frame clones alone and lacks a portion of them. This sample has about 20,000 clones; roughly two thirds occur once, and the top ten carry about 12%. Sequenced material: tumor tissue, taken from a patient whose treatment included radiotherapy and nephrectomy. The source of these receptors is a woman in her sixties or seventies with renal cell carcinoma. CDR3s leave out the opening cysteine and the closing phenylalanine or tryptophan. Not all rows give a size; the values are once, few, many and, for expanded clones, a class.

v_call clone_size cdr3_aa
TRBV6-5 NA ASSLLPGQDYGYT
TRBV30 NA AWSVGPSPDTQY
TRBV5-1 NA ASSLTGGGTGELF
TRBV7-2 NA ASSGGSIAWGSNEQF
TRBV19 NA ASRTTAAEAYEQF
TRBV7-2 NA ASSASGQLNTEAF
TRBV7-3 few ASSLTPTGMGGYT
TRBV4-3 NA ASSQLPTGSGELF
TRBV20-1 NA SARRTTEQY
TRBV6-5 NA ASSYPGMNTEAF
TRBV30 NA AWVGQGSYNEQF
TRBV29-1 NA SVEGGSRGDEQY
TRBV25-1 once ASGQKTYEQY
TRBV19 NA ASSMVSGGANVLT
TRBV4-1 NA ASSHGSTDTQY
TRBV30 NA AWRSRGSTYEQY
TRBV6-1 NA ASSRTWGTEAF
TRBV5-1 medium-sized ASSLGHTGELF
TRBV25-1 medium-sized ASSELRAGELF
TRBV7-9 NA ASSSRTSGGNTGELF
TRBV7-9 NA ASSLPGLVMNEQF
TRBV9 once ASSADRGLAGNTIY
TRBV5-4 NA ASSLAWGSGANVLT
TRBV6-1 NA ASSDLFTANTEAF
TRBV2 medium-sized ASSVEGNTEAF
TRBV5-4 NA ASSPHQMNTGELF
TRBV27 NA ASSLMGGEQY